This passage covers 26 T cell receptor beta chains from one sample sequenced in a study of T-cell reconstitution after alpha-beta-depleted transplantation in children. Preparation of the TCRbeta library involved a method that used unique molecular identifiers. TCRdb used MiXCR to reprocess the PCR reads, holding one entry per CDR3 protein. The sample has under 350,000 distinct CDR3 sequences, 9.9% seen once. The sequencing here drew on PBMCs from the stem cell graft donor, taken from the stem cell graft. These receptors originate from a human donor who donated a stem cell graft to a child with SCID.

V usage is TRBV3-1 and J usage is TRBJ1-1; no reliable D call. There are 13 residues in the CDR3. With 2 bases removed from V and 1 base from J, the gap between germline ends came to 5 bases. Per the germline V gene, CDR1 is LGHDT and CDR2 is YNNKEL (reference sequence). The CDR3 nucleotides are TGTGCCAGCAGCCAACAGAGGAACACTGAAGCTTTCTTT. Residues: CASSQQRNTEAFF.

The gene calls are TRBV7-9 and TRBJ2-2; D not certain. The CDR3 contains 14 residues. CDR1 and CDR2 (germline): SEHNR, FQNEAQ (reference sequence). V gave up 2 bases and J gave up 3 bases, with 7 bases separating them. In DNA form, the CDR3 reads TGTGCCAGCAGCTTAAGTCCCGACACCGGGGAGCTGTTTTTT. As protein: CASSLSPDTGELFF.

There are a few counts of this clonotype. V is TRBV10-2 and J is TRBJ1-6; D is possibly TRBD1 (5 bases). The CDR3 runs to 14 residues. Per germline, CDR1 WSHSY and CDR2 SAAADI. Between the trimmed V and J ends, which lost 6 bases and 3 bases, there was a span of 9 bases. The DNA for the CDR3 is TGCGCCAGCAGGTCCAGGGACTATAATTCACCCCTCCACTTT. Translating gives CASRSRDYNSPLHF.

The sample holds a few counts of this clonotype. CDR3 DNA sequence: TGCAGTGCTAGGATACCGCGGGGCCTCGACACCGGGGAGCTGTTTTTT. Translation gives CSARIPRGLDTGELFF. The chain joins TRBV20-1 to TRBJ2-2, with D possibly TRBD2 on 6 matching bases. This CDR3 has 16 residues. V shed 3 bases and J shed 3 bases, with 17 bases lying between them. In germline, CDR1 is DFQATT, CDR2 SNEGSKA (reference sequence).

This clonotype has just a few counts. The genes are TRBV12-5 and TRBJ2-3; D remains ambiguous. Germline CDR1 reads LGHNT; CDR2 reads FRNRAP. V lost 6 bases and J 6 bases, leaving 10 bases between the germline ends. This CDR3 region has 12 residues. The CDR3 DNA reads TGTGCTAGTGGCGTGATAGGGGATACGCAGTATTTT. Amino acid sequence: CASGVIGDTQYF.

This clonotype was counted a few times. The chain carries TRBV6-1 and TRBJ2-4; a possible D gene is TRBD2 (6 bases). The CDR3 length is 11 residues. Trimming removed 10 bases from V and 14 bases from J, with 18 bases in between. Germline CDR1 reads MNHNS; CDR2 reads SASEGT. The CDR3 protein is CAITWGGIEYF. The CDR3 DNA reads TGTGCCATTACCTGGGGAGGTATCGAGTACTTC.

Here the CDR3 reads CASSGMDRPGYGYTF. DNA for the CDR3: TGTGCCAGCAGCGGAATGGACCGACCGGGCTATGGCTACACCTTC. The chain joins TRBV9 to TRBJ1-2; unclear D gene. V dropped 3 bases and J dropped 4 bases, with 16 bases sitting between them. This CDR3 has 15 residues. Per the germline V gene, CDR1 is SGDLS and CDR2 is YYNGEE.

The rearrangement links TRBV20-1 to TRBJ2-3, with 8 positions matching TRBD2. The germline V gene has CDR1 DFQATT and CDR2 SNEGSKA (reference sequence). The CDR3 is 15 residues long. Unmatched junction bases numbered 11, after V lost 3 bases and J lost 6 bases. The CDR3 sequence: CSASMLAGIPDTQYF. CDR3 DNA sequence: TGCAGTGCTAGTATGTTAGCGGGAATCCCCGATACGCAGTATTTT.

This clonotype was detected ten times or more. The chain links TRBV6-1 to TRBJ2-5; 8 bases are a match to TRBD2. This CDR3 contains 15 residues. V lost 8 bases, J lost 4 bases, and 12 bases stayed unmatched. Germline V lookup: CDR1 MNHNS, CDR2 SASEGT. DNA for the CDR3: TGTGCCAGCCCCCGCGGTAGCGGGGACTCAGAGACCCAGTACTTC. This translates into CASPRGSGDSETQYF.

In its sample, this clonotype was seen a few times. The genes are TRBV20-1 and TRBJ1-1, with a weak D call TRBD1 (5 bases). CDR3 length equals 15 residues. V gave up 0 bases and J gave up 4 bases, with 15 bases separating them. The germline V gene encodes CDR1 DFQATT and CDR2 SNEGSKA (reference sequence). The CDR3 reads CSARDLPPRVTEAFF. The CDR3, as DNA: TGCAGTGCTAGAGATTTGCCGCCCAGGGTCACTGAAGCTTTCTTT.

This clonotype was observed a few times. The chain couples TRBV12-3 or TRBV12-4 to TRBJ1-3; D is unclear. This CDR3 has 14 amino acids. The germline V and J ends were trimmed by 5 bases and 2 bases, with 10 bases remaining between them. Written as DNA, the CDR3 is TGTGCCAGCAGTGTTCTTCTCCCTGGAAACACCATATATTTT. Translated: CASSVLLPGNTIYF.

The V and J genes are TRBV12-3 or TRBV12-4 and TRBJ2-3; TRBD1 aligns across 7 bases. CDR3 length: 16 residues. The V and J ends lost 5 bases and 2 bases, in that order; junction bases with no gene match: 10. CDR3 loop: CASSTTGTVLTDTQYF. The CDR3 DNA is TGTGCCAGCAGTACGACCGGGACAGTTCTCACAGATACGCAGTATTTT.

The rearrangement links TRBV18 to TRBJ2-2; D is unclear. The CDR3 is 15 amino acids. Germline V gene sequence: CDR1 KGHSH, CDR2 LQKENI. Trimming took 8 bases from V and 1 from J, leaving 14 bases between them. Written as DNA, the CDR3 is TGTGCCAGCCTCTCCACGTTATTGAACACCGGGGAGCTGTTTTTT. Translated: CASLSTLLNTGELFF.

The V gene is TRBV14, the J gene TRBJ1-2; 12 bases map to TRBD1. Germline values: CDR1 SGHDN, CDR2 FVKESK. The CDR3 extends over 17 amino acids. With 4 bases clipped from V and 4 bases from J, the junction kept 10 bases outside the gene matches. In DNA, the CDR3 is TGTGCCAGCAGCCCGCCGGGACAGGGGGCGCAATCCTATGGCTACACCTTC. Translation: CASSPPGQGAQSYGYTF. Looking up the rest from reference TRBV14 and TRBJ1-2 gives the full variable domain: EAGVTQFPSHSVIEKGQTVTLRCDPISGHDNLYWYRRVMGKEIKFLLHFVKESKQDESGMPNNRFLAERTGGTYSTLKVQPAELEDSGVYFCASSPPGQGAQSYGYTFGSGTRLTVV.

The V call is TRBV5-1, the J call TRBJ1-1; possibly TRBD1 for D (5 bases). CDR1 SGHRS and CDR2 YFSETQ come from the germline V gene. The CDR3 has 19 amino acids. The V end was cut by 5 bases, the J end by 1 base, with 27 bases between. The CDR3: CASRDGSQGTLIWNTEAFF. Written as DNA, the CDR3 is TGCGCCAGCAGAGATGGGAGCCAGGGCACCCTCATATGGAACACTGAAGCTTTCTTT.

This clonotype showed up many times. For the CDR3, the DNA is TGTGCCAGCAGTCGACAGCAAGAGACCCAGTACTTC. This encodes CASSRQQETQYF. The rearrangement joins TRBV25-1 to TRBJ2-5; the D gene is possibly TRBD1 (5 bases). Between the trimmed V and J ends, which lost 5 bases and 2 bases, there was a span of 6 bases. The CDR3 is 12 amino acids. Germline loops: CDR1 MGHDK, CDR2 SYGVNS. Full variable domain (rest looked up from reference TRBV25-1 and TRBJ2-5): EADIYQTPRYLVIGTGKKITLECSQTMGHDKMYWYQQDPGMELHLIHYSYGVNSTEKGDLSSESTVSRIRTEHFPLTLESARPSHTSQYLCASSRQQETQYFGPGTRLLVL.

V is TRBV18 and J is TRBJ2-7; D unresolved. Per the germline V gene, CDR1 is KGHSH and CDR2 is LQKENI. CDR3 length: 14 residues. The germline V and J ends were trimmed by 2 bases and 5 bases, with 13 bases remaining between them. CDR3 amino acids: CASSPGGDLNEQYF. CDR3 nucleotide sequence: TGTGCCAGCTCACCAGGTGGGGATTTGAACGAGCAGTACTTC.

This clonotype has only a few counts. The chain is built from TRBV7-6 and TRBJ2-3; 7 bases fit TRBD2. Germline trimming cut 0 bases from V and 0 bases from J; bases unmatched to any gene: 6. This CDR3 region has 17 residues. Germline CDR1 SGHVS, CDR2 FNYEAQ. CDR3: CASSLATSVPSTDTQYF. The CDR3 DNA follows: TGTGCCAGCAGCTTAGCTACTAGCGTCCCTAGCACAGATACGCAGTATTTT.

This chain joins TRBV29-1 and TRBJ2-7; D remains ambiguous. V lost 7 bases and J 2 bases, leaving 12 bases between the germline ends. This CDR3 is built from 12 residues. Germline CDR1 and CDR2: SQVTM and ANQGSEA. CDR3 loop: CSAGGGAYEQYF. The DNA for the CDR3 is TGCAGCGCCGGTGGTGGTGCCTACGAGCAGTACTTC.

This clonotype was seen a few times. This rearrangement joins TRBV19 to TRBJ2-1, with D perhaps TRBD2 (6 bases). The CDR3 sequence is 13 residues long. The V gene's germline CDR1 is LNHDA and CDR2 SQIVND (reference sequence). V was shortened by 3 bases and J by 7 bases, with 10 bases between the two germline ends. The CDR3 sequence: CASSMGGGNEQFF. The CDR3 DNA reads as TGTGCCAGTAGTATGGGTGGGGGGAATGAGCAGTTCTTC. The whole variable domain, filled in from reference TRBV19 and TRBJ2-1, reads DGGITQSPKYLFRKEGQNVTLSCEQNLNHDAMYWYRQDPGQGLRLIYYSQIVNDFQKGDIAEGYSVSREKKESFPLTVTSAQKNPTAFYLCASSMGGGNEQFFGPGTRLTVL.

The rearrangement joins TRBV28 to TRBJ1-2; D may be TRBD1 (6 bases). The length of the CDR3 is 15 residues. Deletions cut 4 bases from V and 2 bases from J, with 14 bases between. The germline CDR1 and CDR2 sequences are MDHEN and SYDVKM. DNA for the CDR3: TGTGCCAGCAGTTCAACCCAGGACAGAAACTATGGCTACACCTTC. This sequence encodes CASSSTQDRNYGYTF.

This clonotype came up many times. The chain recombines TRBV6-4 with TRBJ2-2; 7 bases fit TRBD2. Germline trimming cut 8 bases from V and 4 bases from J; bases unmatched to any gene: 13. Germline CDR1 MRHNA, CDR2 SNTAGT. The CDR3 totals 16 residues. The CDR3 DNA reads TGTGCCAGCTCCCCTGGGAGGGGATGGGGCACCGGGGAGCTGTTTTTT. Residues: CASSPGRGWGTGELFF.

The chain carries TRBV9 and TRBJ2-1; 13 nucleotides line up with TRBD2. V was clipped by 0 bases and J by 8 bases; unmatched bases: 2. The germline gives CDR1 SGDLS, CDR2 YYNGEE. The CDR3 is 15 amino acids. The CDR3 loop is CASSVDGTSGDEQFF. DNA of the CDR3: TGTGCCAGCAGCGTAGATGGGACTAGCGGGGATGAGCAGTTCTTC.

This clonotype came up many times. CDR3 amino acids: CASSSTGNEETQYF. Here the CDR3 DNA reads TGTGCCAGCAGTTCGACAGGGAATGAAGAGACCCAGTACTTC. The rearrangement links TRBV12-3 or TRBV12-4 to TRBJ2-5; TRBD1 matches 7 bases. The trim removed 4 bases at V and 3 bases at J, leaving 5 bases unmatched. The CDR3 has 14 amino acids.

This clonotype has only a few counts. The chain carries TRBV6-1 and TRBJ2-1, with a possible D match to TRBD2 (7 bases). Germline lookup yields CDR1 MNHNS and CDR2 SASEGT. The CDR3 contains 17 residues. V was shortened by 6 bases and J by 7 bases, with 25 bases between the two germline ends. The CDR3 sequence: CASSNRAGGGLANEQFF. CDR3 nucleotides: TGTGCCAGCAGCAATAGAGCTGGGGGGGGGCTGGCTAATGAGCAGTTCTTC.

In this sample, this clonotype turned up many times. This chain joins TRBV29-1 and TRBJ1-3; tentative D call: TRBD1 (5 bases). V lost 7 bases to trimming and J lost 0 bases, with 16 bases between them. The length of the CDR3 is 15 residues. Germline values: CDR1 SQVTM, CDR2 ANQGSEA. Here the CDR3 reads CSGWGAGLSGNTIYF. The DNA of the CDR3 is TGCAGCGGCTGGGGCGCAGGCCTCTCTGGAAACACCATATATTTT.